The subject of this entry is one T cell receptor beta chain. Germline CDR1 and CDR2: SGHRS and YFSETQ. This CDR3 is built from 14 residues. V was pared by 4 bases and J by 5 bases, with 5 bases of the junction left unmatched. This sample is part of a study of blood T cell repertoires in COVID-19. Background on the study: In each case, the material was cDNA or gDNA derived from T cells, B-cell-depleted T cells, or PBMCs.

Authors' processing steps: Nucleated cell counts were estimated from reference gene primer amplification. Sequenced by immunoSEQ multiplex PCR; TCRdb stores in-frame clones only, minus some. The V and J calls and clone size come from that table; D and trimming were worked out from the DNA. The data hold roughly 300,000 clones, with roughly 85% observed a single time. In assigning cohorts, the study relied on participant-reported clinical history. The sequence derives from a woman in her forties with acute COVID-19. The chain couples TRBV5-1 to TRBJ2-7, with 11 positions matching TRBD1. The sample taken for sequencing was PBMCs or T cells enriched from blood (not recorded which). CDR3: CASSLRDRGDEQYF. CDR3 DNA sequence: TGCGCCAGCAGCCTCCGGGACAGGGGGGACGAGCAGTACTTC.